This TCR beta chain was recorded in a study of blood T cell repertoires in COVID-19. The overall study: Material from acute and convalescent COVID-19 was sourced from the United States, Italy and Spain. Nucleic acid was either cDNA or gDNA, and it came from T cells, B-cell-depleted T cells, or PBMCs.

Authors' methods: Researchers report that nucleated cell counts were estimated from reference gene primer amplification. The assay was immunoSEQ multiplex PCR, and TCRdb's table has in-frame clones only and misses some. V, J and clone size reflect that table, while D and trimming were determined from the DNA. Among 150,000 to 200,000 clones, 86% were seen once, and the ten largest hold 2.5% to 4%. The CDR3 is made up of 11 amino acids. Germline CDR1 and CDR2: ENHRY and SYGVKD. V lost 8 bases to trimming and J lost 3 bases, with 8 bases between them. This receptor was taken from a man aged 65 to 79 with acute or convalescent COVID-19. The gene calls are TRBV10-3 and TRBJ2-7; weak D call: TRBD2 (5 bases). Specimen: peripheral blood. CDR3 sequence: CAIAGNYEQYF. The DNA for the CDR3 is TGTGCCATCGCCGGGAACTACGAGCAGTACTTC.